This TCR beta chain was found in a study of T cell clonotyping in hematopoietic cell transplantation. Study-wide results and limits: Graft donor and pretransplant recipient Inverse Simpson Index values predicted broader posttransplant TCR diversity.

The assay was immunoSEQ multiplex PCR, and TCRdb's table has in-frame clones only and misses some. The top ten hold approximately 12% of the sample, which has under 5,500 clones, 75% to 85% seen once. As for this clone: The antigen is unknown.

V was pared by 4 bases and J by 8 bases, with 14 bases between. The germline CDR1 and CDR2 sequences are GTSNPN and SVGIG (reference sequence). The CDR3 has 12 residues. The TCR originated in a male patient over 55 who had an allogeneic stem cell transplant from an unrelated donor, so the T cells may come from the graft donor. Some clones in this sample may be carry-over from other donors' samples. This chain uses TRBV30 with TRBJ1-2; tentatively, D is TRBD1 (5 bases). The sequences come from peripheral blood mononuclear cells, collected 30 days after allogeneic stem cell transplant. The CDR3 loop reads CAWTTGTRGYTF. The CDR3 DNA reads TGTGCCTGGACAACAGGAACGAGGGGCTACACCTTC.